This entry features one TCR beta chain sequence. The assay was immunoSEQ multiplex PCR, and TCRdb's table has in-frame clones only and misses some. The sample carries 77,000 or so clones, around 80% recorded once. CDR1 SGHRS and CDR2 YFSETQ come from the germline V gene. The CDR3 runs 13 residues. Trimming cost V 0 bases and J 1 base, with 4 bases left between them. The data are from a study of ipilimumab plus nivolumab after autologous stem cell transplantation. V and J are TRBV5-1 and TRBJ1-1, with D unclear. This clonotype originated in a male donor with diffuse large B-cell lymphoma. The material sequenced was PBMCs, taken in a trial of ipilimumab plus nivolumab as post-transplant consolidation. The CDR3 nucleotides are TGCGCCAGCAGCTTGGCGACGAACACTGAAGCTTTCTTT. It codes for CASSLATNTEAFF.